The next 26 T cell receptor beta chains were all read from a single sample in a study of blood T cell repertoires in COVID-19. Sequenced by immunoSEQ multiplex PCR; TCRdb stores in-frame clones only, minus some. The sample has some 200,000 clones; about four fifths are singletons. The material sequenced was peripheral blood. All receptors come from an older woman with acute or convalescent COVID-19.

The chain uses TRBV7-2 and TRBJ2-5, with D unclear. Trimming removed 5 bases at V and 2 bases at J, with 3 bases between. The CDR3 has 11 amino acids. In germline, CDR1 is SGHTA, CDR2 FQGNSA. The chain's CDR3 is CASSLQETQYF. DNA of the CDR3: TGTGCCAGCAGCCTACAAGAGACCCAGTACTTC.

The rearrangement joins TRBV28 to TRBJ1-3; 9 positions match TRBD1. The V gene's germline CDR1 is MDHEN and CDR2 SYDVKM. The CDR3 consists of 15 residues. The junction had 9 bases not matched to a gene; V was cut back by 8 bases and J by 4 bases. CDR3 protein: CASGKQGAQGNTIYF. The CDR3 DNA is TGTGCCAGCGGGAAACAGGGGGCGCAGGGAAACACCATATATTTT. The full variable domain, rest sourced from reference TRBV28 and TRBJ1-3, is DVKVTQSSRYLVKRTGEKVFLECVQDMDHENMFWYRQDPGLGLRLIYFSYDVKMKEKGDIPEGYSVSREKKERFSLILESASTNQTSMYLCASGKQGAQGNTIYFGEGSWLTVV.

The rearrangement uses TRBV5-1 and TRBJ2-3, with 12 bases identical to TRBD2. The CDR3 extends over 17 amino acids. Germline V gene data show CDR1 as SGHRS and CDR2 as YFSETQ. The V and J ends lost 3 bases and 0 bases, in that order; junction bases with no gene match: 5. The CDR3: CASSSASGGASTDTQYF. CDR3 nucleotides: TGCGCCAGCAGCTCCGCTAGCGGGGGGGCTAGCACAGATACGCAGTATTTT.

This clone has only a few counts. The chain recombines TRBV19 with TRBJ1-2; tentative D call: TRBD1 (6 bases). Germline CDR1 LNHDA, CDR2 SQIVND (reference sequence). The ends were cut back, 6 bases at V and 11 bases at J, with 19 bases in the middle. This CDR3 has 13 amino acids. CDR3 amino acids: CASSPGAGERYTF. The CDR3 DNA follows: TGTGCCAGTAGCCCCGGGGCAGGGGAGAGGTACACCTTC.

The rearrangement joins TRBV10-3 to TRBJ1-1; D is possibly TRBD1 (5 bases). From germline, CDR1 is ENHRY and CDR2 SYGVKD. The CDR3 has 13 residues. V gave up 7 bases and J gave up 1 base, with 10 bases separating them. DNA of the CDR3: TGTGCCATCACCCCCGACAGGAACACTGAAGCTTTCTTT. This translates into CAITPDRNTEAFF.

The DNA for the CDR3 is TGTGCCAGCTCAAAGACAGGGTGGAGAGAGACCCAGTACTTC. Translating gives CASSKTGWRETQYF. The genes are TRBV18 and TRBJ2-5; 7 bases align to TRBD1. The V gene end was trimmed by 5 bases and the J gene end by 4 bases; junction bases not matched to a gene: 7. CDR1 and CDR2 (germline): KGHSH, LQKENI. This CDR3 comprises 14 residues. The variable domain in full, completed from reference TRBV18 and TRBJ2-5, reads NAGVMQNPRHLVRRRGQEARLRCSPMKGHSHVYWYRQLPEEGLKFMVYLQKENIIDESGMPKERFSAEFPKEGPSILRIQQVVRGDSAAYFCASSKTGWRETQYFGPGTRLLVL.

This clone was recorded only once. The chain links TRBV7-2 to TRBJ2-1; TRBD2 matches at 9 bases. This CDR3 has 16 residues. Germline values: CDR1 SGHTA, CDR2 FQGNSA. The ends lost 1 base at V and 8 bases at J; junction bases unmatched: 9. This chain's CDR3 is CASSLDGGGAGYEQFF. The CDR3 region has the DNA TGTGCCAGCAGCTTAGATGGCGGGGGGGCCGGGTATGAGCAGTTCTTC.

The V call is TRBV3-1 (or the pseudogene TRBV3-2), the J call TRBJ1-1, with D tentatively TRBD1 (5 bases). CDR1 and CDR2 from the germline V gene are LGHDT and YNNKEL (reference sequence). The V end was cut by 0 bases, the J end by 1 base, with 9 bases between. The CDR3 covers 15 residues. The CDR3 DNA is TGTGCCAGCAGCCAAGATGACGGACAGAACACTGAAGCTTTCTTT. Protein product: CASSQDDGQNTEAFF.

The chain employs TRBV3-1 (or the pseudogene TRBV3-2) and TRBJ2-1; 12 positions agree with TRBD2. The germline V gene encodes CDR1 LGHDT and CDR2 YNNKEL (reference sequence). This CDR3 has 16 amino acids. The V gene end was trimmed by 6 bases and the J gene end by 8 bases; junction bases not matched to a gene: 11. This CDR3 is CASSGLSSGGAHEQFF. CDR3 DNA sequence: TGTGCCAGCAGTGGCCTATCTAGCGGGGGGGCCCATGAGCAGTTCTTC.

The chain is built from TRBV19 and TRBJ1-6; D call uncertain. CDR1 is LNHDA and CDR2 is SQIVND in the germline V gene (reference sequence). Trimming shortened V by 4 bases and J by 9 bases, and 16 bases separated the two germline ends. The CDR3 is 15 residues long. The CDR3 is CASSKDPQRGSPLHF. The CDR3, as DNA: TGTGCCAGTAGTAAGGACCCCCAGCGGGGTTCACCCCTCCACTTT.

The table lists this clone with a few counts. The CDR3 protein is CATSARGNWDEQYF. As DNA, the CDR3 is TGTGCCACCAGCGCCAGGGGGAACTGGGACGAGCAGTACTTC. The J gene is TRBJ2-7, the V gene TRBV15; TRBD1 matches at 7 bases. V shed 5 bases and J 5 bases; nucleotides not matched to a gene: 9. Germline V gives CDR1 LNHNV, CDR2 YYDKDF (reference sequence). CDR3 length: 14 residues.

The chain combines TRBV2 with TRBJ2-3; possibly TRBD1 for D (6 bases). V dropped 8 bases and J dropped 14 bases, with 20 bases sitting between them. This CDR3 spans 12 amino acids. Germline V gene sequence: CDR1 SNHLY, CDR2 FYNNEI. The CDR3 here is CASRGSGKGGYF. CDR3 in DNA: TGTGCCAGCCGGGGCTCAGGGAAAGGGGGGTATTTT.

The chain recombines TRBV6-2 or TRBV6-3 with TRBJ1-1, with unresolved D. Trimming took 2 bases from V and 0 from J, leaving 13 bases between them. The CDR3 consists of 16 residues. CDR1 MNHEY and CDR2 SVGEGT come from the germline V gene. CDR3: CASSYGSLGVNTEAFF. CDR3 DNA: TGTGCCAGCAGTTACGGGAGCTTGGGCGTGAACACTGAAGCTTTCTTT.

This clone was seen only a few times. The chain has TRBV9 and TRBJ1-5, with a tentative D call TRBD1 (6 bases). V lost 4 bases, J lost 0 bases, and 14 bases lay in between. The CDR3 spans 16 residues. The germline gives CDR1 SGDLS, CDR2 YYNGEE. CDR3 sequence: CASSPGAGASNQPQHF. In DNA form, the CDR3 reads TGTGCCAGCAGCCCCGGGGCAGGGGCTAGCAATCAGCCCCAGCATTTT.

The V and J genes are TRBV9 and TRBJ1-6, with D perhaps matching TRBD1 (5 bases). The V and J ends lost 2 bases and 6 bases respectively, with 12 bases between them. Germline V CDR1 and CDR2: SGDLS, YYNGEE. This CDR3 has 15 amino acids. The CDR3 nucleotides read TGTGCCAGCAGCGTTCGACAGTCTGGTAATTCACCCCTCCACTTT. Translation: CASSVRQSGNSPLHF. The full variable domain, its missing parts supplied by reference TRBV9 and TRBJ1-6, is DSGVTQTPKHLITATGQRVTLRCSPRSGDLSVYWYQQSLDQGLQFLIQYYNGEERAKGNILERFSAQQFPDLHSELNLSSLELGDSALYFCASSVRQSGNSPLHFGNGTRLTVT.

The chain has TRBV4-2 and TRBJ1-1, with a tentative D call TRBD1 (5 bases). Germline V gene data show CDR1 as LGHNA and CDR2 as YNFKEQ. The CDR3 runs to 17 residues. V lost 0 bases, J lost 0 bases, and 14 bases lay in between. DNA for the CDR3: TGTGCCAGCAGCCAAGATTACCTGGGCAGGGTGAACACTGAAGCTTTCTTT. Translating it yields CASSQDYLGRVNTEAFF.

The chain has TRBV29-1 and TRBJ1-1; D gene ambiguous. The CDR3 sequence is 12 residues long. V lost 0 bases to trimming and J lost 6 bases, with 8 bases between them. Per the germline V gene, CDR1 is SQVTM and CDR2 is ANQGSEA. The CDR3 bases are TGCAGCGTTGAAGATCTAGCGGCTGAAGCTTTCTTT. This encodes CSVEDLAAEAFF.

The chain uses TRBV11-1 and TRBJ2-1, with D hard to call. CDR3 length: 14 amino acids. Germline V gives CDR1 SGHAT, CDR2 FQDESV (reference sequence). The ends were cut back, 0 bases at V and 7 bases at J, with 10 bases in the middle. The CDR3 is CASSLARLRNEQFF. CDR3 in DNA: TGTGCCAGCAGCTTAGCGCGGCTGAGGAATGAGCAGTTCTTC.

The rearrangement uses TRBV5-1 and TRBJ1-1, with 7 bases identical to TRBD1. The CDR3 is 14 residues long. Unmatched junction bases numbered 7, after V lost 1 base and J lost 7 bases. Germline assignment: CDR1 SGHRS and CDR2 YFSETQ. CDR3: CASSLTGDGGEAFF. In DNA form, the CDR3 reads TGCGCCAGCAGCTTGACAGGGGACGGAGGTGAAGCTTTCTTT.

This clone has only a few counts. The CDR3: CASSLGGQLNTEAFF. CDR3 DNA: TGCGCCAGCAGCTTAGGGGGACAACTGAACACTGAAGCTTTCTTT. The V call is TRBV5-1, the J call TRBJ1-1, with D tentatively TRBD1 (6 bases). The V gene lost 2 bases and the J gene lost 0 bases, with 11 bases spanning the gap. Per the germline V gene, CDR1 is SGHRS and CDR2 is YFSETQ. This CDR3 comprises 15 residues.

The V and J genes are TRBV9 and TRBJ2-1; a weak D match, TRBD1 (6 bases). The CDR3 is made up of 16 amino acids. V gave up 2 bases and J gave up 2 bases, with 14 bases separating them. CDR1 is SGDLS and CDR2 is YYNGEE in the germline V gene. The CDR3 DNA reads TGTGCCAGCAGCGTTAAACAGGGAACTGCCTACAATGAGCAGTTCTTC. Translating it yields CASSVKQGTAYNEQFF.

The J gene is TRBJ1-1, the V gene TRBV2; the D is unclear. This CDR3 is 13 amino acids long. Trimming shortened V by 11 bases and J by 4 bases, and 17 bases separated the two germline ends. Germline V gene data show CDR1 as SNHLY and CDR2 as FYNNEI. CDR3 DNA: TGTGCCTCCGAGAGGGTCGGCGGCACTGAAGCTTTCTTT. Its translation: CASERVGGTEAFF.

The rearrangement uses TRBV3-1 (or the pseudogene TRBV3-2) and TRBJ2-2; 7 nucleotides agree with TRBD1. This CDR3 is built from 18 residues. Germline CDR1 is LGHDT and CDR2 is YNNKEL (reference sequence). The ends lost 4 bases at V and 2 bases at J; junction bases unmatched: 13. This chain's CDR3 is CASSLPMTGTLNTGELFF. In nucleotides, the CDR3 is TGTGCCAGCAGCCTCCCCATGACAGGGACCCTCAACACCGGGGAGCTGTTTTTT.

This chain links TRBV2 with TRBJ2-7, with a tentative D call TRBD2 (6 bases). From germline, CDR1 is SNHLY and CDR2 FYNNEI. With 4 bases removed from V and 5 bases from J, the gap between germline ends came to 12 bases. The CDR3 consists of 13 residues. CDR3 bases: TGTGCCAGCAGTGTTGCACCGGGAGACGAGCAGTACTTC. It is translated as CASSVAPGDEQYF.

The chain couples TRBV5-6 to TRBJ1-2, with TRBD1 matching 9 bases. J gave up 8 bases and V 6 bases, and 8 bases lay outside the gene matches. Germline V lookup: CDR1 SGHDT, CDR2 YYEEEE. This CDR3 spans 13 amino acids. The CDR3 bases are TGTGCCAGCACCGGACAGGGGCGGTTCGGCTACACCTTC. Translated, it gives CASTGQGRFGYTF.

The chain employs TRBV5-1 and TRBJ1-4; the D gene is possibly TRBD1 (5 bases). Germline CDR1 is SGHRS and CDR2 is YFSETQ. CDR3 length: 18 amino acids. Trimming pared 4 bases from V and 1 base from J, leaving 20 bases between. The CDR3 sequence: CASSLRPSAGITNEKLFF. CDR3 nucleotides: TGCGCCAGCAGCCTACGCCCCTCTGCAGGGATAACTAATGAAAAACTGTTTTTT.